This TCR beta chain is from a study of CD8 T cells in ankylosing spondylitis. Study conclusions and caveats: Ankylosing spondylitis blood seemed to carry a telltale TCR beta motif made of about 8 highly homologous variants. Some of the motif variants had earlier been found in reactive arthritis patients' fluid and blood. Disease-linked clones bore a CD8+ phenotype, appearing relatively rarely in peripheral blood. There was reportedly significant enrichment of clones that were disease-linked in matched ankylosing spondylitis synovial fluid.

Concerning this clonotype itself: The antigen is not known.

Scientists made TCR beta libraries using quantitative 5'-RACE with molecular barcodes. One entry per CDR3 protein, called by TCRdb with MiXCR from the 5' RACE reads. Here the sample spans 500,000 to 550,000 distinct CDR3 sequences, roughly an eighth being singletons. Germline loops: CDR1 DFQATT, CDR2 SNEGSKA (reference sequence). The CDR3 contains 16 residues. Trimming left V 5 bases short and J 0 bases short, with 18 bases between. The rearrangement joins TRBV20-1 to TRBJ2-3; D is tentatively TRBD1 or TRBD2 (5 bases each). Sample: blood, either unsorted or a sorted T cell fraction (not recorded which). The receptor's source is a male donor with ankylosing spondylitis. The CDR3 reads CSADSRGVSSTDTQYF. Here the CDR3 DNA reads TGCAGTGCTGACTCAAGAGGGGTTTCTAGCACAGATACGCAGTATTTT.